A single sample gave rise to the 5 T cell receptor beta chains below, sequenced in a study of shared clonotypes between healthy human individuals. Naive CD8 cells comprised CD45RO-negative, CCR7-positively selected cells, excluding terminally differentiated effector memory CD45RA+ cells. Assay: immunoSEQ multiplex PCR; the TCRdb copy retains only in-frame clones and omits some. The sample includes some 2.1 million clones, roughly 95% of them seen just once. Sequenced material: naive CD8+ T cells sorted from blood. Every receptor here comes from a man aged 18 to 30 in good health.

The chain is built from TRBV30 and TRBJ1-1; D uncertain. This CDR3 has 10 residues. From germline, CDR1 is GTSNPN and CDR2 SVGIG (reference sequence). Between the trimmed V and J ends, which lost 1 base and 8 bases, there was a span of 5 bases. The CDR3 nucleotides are TGTGCCTGGAGTGCGGAAGAAGCTTTCTTT. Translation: CAWSAEEAFF.

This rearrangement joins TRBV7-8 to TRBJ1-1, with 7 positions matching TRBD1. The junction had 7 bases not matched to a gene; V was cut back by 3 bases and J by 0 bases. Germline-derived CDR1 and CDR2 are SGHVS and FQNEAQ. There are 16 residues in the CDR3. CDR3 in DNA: TGTGCCAGCAGCTTCGACCGGGACAGAATGAACACTGAAGCTTTCTTT. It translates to CASSFDRDRMNTEAFF.

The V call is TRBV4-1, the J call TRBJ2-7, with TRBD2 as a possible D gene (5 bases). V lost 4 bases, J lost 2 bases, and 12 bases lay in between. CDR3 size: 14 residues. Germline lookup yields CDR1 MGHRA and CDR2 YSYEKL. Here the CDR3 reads CASSPRQAAYEQYF. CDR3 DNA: TGCGCCAGCAGCCCCCGCCAAGCGGCCTACGAGCAGTACTTC.

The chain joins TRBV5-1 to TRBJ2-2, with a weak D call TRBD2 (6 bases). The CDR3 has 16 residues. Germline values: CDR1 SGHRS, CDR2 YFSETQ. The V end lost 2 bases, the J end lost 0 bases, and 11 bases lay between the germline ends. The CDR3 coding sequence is TGCGCCAGCAGCTTAAGGGGACTTTCGAACACCGGGGAGCTGTTTTTT. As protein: CASSLRGLSNTGELFF. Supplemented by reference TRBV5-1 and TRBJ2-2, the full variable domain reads KAGVTQTPRYLIKTRGQQVTLSCSPISGHRSVSWYQQTPGQGLQFLFEYFSETQRNKGNFPGRFSGRQFSNSRSEMNVSTLELGDSALYLCASSLRGLSNTGELFFGEGSRLTVL.

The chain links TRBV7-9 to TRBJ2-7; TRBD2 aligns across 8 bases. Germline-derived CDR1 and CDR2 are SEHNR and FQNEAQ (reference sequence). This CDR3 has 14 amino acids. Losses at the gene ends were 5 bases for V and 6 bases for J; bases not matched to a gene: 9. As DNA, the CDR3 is TGTGCCAGCAGCCCGGGACTAGTAGAAGGCGAGCAGTACTTC. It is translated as CASSPGLVEGEQYF.